This TCR beta chain was recovered during a study of blood T cell repertoires in COVID-19. Regarding this clone: The sample carries other DNA sequences with the same CDR3.

CDR1 is LNHNV and CDR2 is YYDKDF in the germline V gene (reference sequence). CDR3 size: 14 residues. V dropped 0 bases and J dropped 4; count of bases not matched to a gene: 0. The data were produced by immunoSEQ multiplex PCR, yet TCRdb's version contains in-frame clones alone and is incomplete. The sample contains under 200,000 clones, about 85% of which appear only once. The receptor was isolated from a woman aged 45-59 years with COVID-19, enrolled during active disease. Sequencing input: peripheral blood. The rearrangement links TRBV15 to TRBJ1-5, with 7 bases aligning to TRBD1. CDR3 bases: TGTGCCACCAGCAGAGACAGGGGGAATCAGCCCCAGCATTTT. Protein: CATSRDRGNQPQHF.